This T cell receptor (beta chain) is drawn from a study of Ad26.COV2.S vaccination and SARS-CoV-2 variants. Study-wide background: The donor was enrolled in the Ad26.COV2.S arm of the COV1001 trial.

The germline CDR1 and CDR2 sequences are MDHEN and SYDVKM. Trimming took 3 bases from V and 5 from J, leaving 7 bases between them. CDR3 length equals 12 residues. Treatment of the sample: about 20 received Ad26.COV2.S at low or high dose, single or two shots; about 5 received placebo; per-sample allocation not given. Sampling took place 63 days after the first vaccine or placebo injection. An Ad26 vector carrying the Wuhan-strain SARS-CoV-2 spike served as the vaccine. The repertoire was sequenced with immunoSEQ multiplex PCR; TCRdb's copy has only in-frame clones and lacks some. Of about 320,000 clones listed, approximately 86% are singletons.

J is TRBJ1-2 and V is TRBV28; D gene uncertain. This specimen was peripheral blood, taken in a trial of Ad26.COV2.S vaccine versus placebo. The TCR sequence derives from a person between 18 and 65 years old who received the Ad26.COV2.S COVID-19 vaccine or a placebo. In DNA form, the CDR3 reads TGTGCCAGCAGTTTCGCGCAGTATGGCTACACCTTC. Amino acids: CASSFAQYGYTF.